This T cell receptor (beta chain) was sequenced in a study of CD8 T cells in ankylosing spondylitis. Whole-study findings and limits: Earlier authors reported some of these motif variants in reactive arthritis synovial fluid and blood.

In germline, CDR1 is ENHRY, CDR2 SYGVKD. The V segment lost 6 bases and the J segment 2 bases; nucleotides outside the gene matches: 7. There are 15 residues in the CDR3. Scientists made TCR beta libraries using quantitative 5'-RACE with molecular barcodes. Each CDR3 protein gets one entry after TCRdb re-called the 5' RACE reads with MiXCR. Of some 180,000 distinct CDR3 sequences listed, over 15% are singletons. There are many counts of this clonotype. The antigen is not known. The source material was blood, either unsorted or a sorted T cell fraction (not recorded which). The sequence was obtained from a male donor aged 5 to 29 with ankylosing spondylitis or in good health (not recorded which). This chain connects TRBV10-3 to TRBJ2-1; 7 bases align to TRBD2. CDR3 amino acids: CAISPIGRPYNEQFF. The CDR3 bases are TGTGCCATCAGCCCTATCGGGAGGCCCTACAATGAGCAGTTCTTC.